This T cell receptor (beta chain) was recorded in a study of cytomegalovirus exposure and HLA in healthy donors. The V end was cut by 5 bases, the J end by 7 bases, with 18 bases between. This CDR3 comprises 14 residues. Germline assignment: CDR1 KGHSH and CDR2 LQKENI. Researchers ran the PCR with 60 Vbeta and 13 Jbeta primers. Assay used: immunoSEQ multiplex PCR; TCRdb lists only in-frame clones, some missing. The sample yields nearly 200,000 clones, more than 75% seen once. The clonotype was recovered from a woman in her fifties or sixties in good health and CMV-seropositive. What was sequenced was PBMCs. The gene calls are TRBV18 and TRBJ2-7; maybe TRBD2 (7 bases). The CDR3 loop is CASSSYQEGGEQYF. CDR3 sequence (DNA): TGTGCCAGCTCATCGTACCAGGAGGGGGGGGAGCAGTACTTC.